This T cell receptor (beta chain) was recovered during a study of control samples from healthy donors and cancer patients (dated by TCRdb to about 2020). V trim: 7 bases; J trim: 3 bases; unmatched bases: 5. From the cysteine up to the phenylalanine, the CDR3 has a length of 16 residues. Solely the CDR3 DNA is kept, with 48 bases framed from the first base. The CDR1 and CDR2 encoded by the germline V gene are KGHDR and SFDVKD. About this clone: The clone's antigen remains unknown. No base quality information exists; no much larger clone differs at one position.

The library relied on the immunoSEQ multiplex PCR assay. TCRdb limited this immuneACCESS table to in-frame rearrangements with V and J called. A share of clones is missing; checked studies link under half to unresolved V genes, and the rest is unexplained. Present in this sample are about 110,000 clones, roughly 79% of which were seen just once. The top ten hold approximately 7% of the sample. The source of this sequence is a man between 18 and 35 years old in good health. The V and J segments used are TRBV24-1 and TRBJ2-3; the junction holds 14 bases that match TRBD2. Sequencing was done on a sample of blood. The bases are TGTGCCACCAGCGCGACTAGCGGGGGGGGGACAGATACGCAGTATTTT. Translated, this is CATSATSGGGTDTQYF.